Listed here is a single T cell receptor beta chain. The target antigen is unknown. Unmatched junction bases numbered 11, after V lost 4 bases and J lost 2 bases. The germline V gene has CDR1 MNHEY and CDR2 SMNVEV (reference sequence). CDR3 length equals 17 residues. The entry originates in a study of siplizumab effects on memory and regulatory T cells. Notes on the study in general: Naive T cells seemed more diverse than memory cells; they also seemed major alloresponse contributors.

Assay used: immunoSEQ multiplex PCR; TCRdb lists only in-frame clones, some missing. Here the sample spans about 100,000 clones, more than 90% being singletons. The source of this sequence is a human donor in good health. Some clones in this sample may be carry-over from other donors' samples. Sequencing was carried out using CD4+ T cells sorted from blood. This chain uses TRBV27 with TRBJ2-4; 7 bases map to TRBD1. The CDR3 here is CASSSHPGQSSKNIQYF. Written as DNA, the CDR3 is TGTGCCAGCAGTTCACATCCGGGACAGAGCTCCAAAAACATTCAGTACTTC.